This entry lists 26 T cell receptor beta chains sequenced from one sample in a study of cytomegalovirus exposure and HLA in healthy donors. Method: immunoSEQ multiplex PCR; TCRdb's copy keeps in-frame clones and lacks some. Here the sample spans over 200,000 clones, 70% to 90% being singletons. The sample was PBMCs. The receptors here all came from a woman between 18 and 29 years old in good health and CMV-seronegative.

Note on this clone: One end of the junction does not line up with germline, which may come from a read error. The V gene is TRBV6-5, the J gene TRBJ1-2; D uncertain. This CDR3 spans 13 amino acids. Germline V lookup: CDR1 MNHEY, CDR2 SVGAGI. Here the CDR3 reads CASRTQRMGSTHF. The CDR3 bases are TGTGCCAGCAGAACTCAACGGATGGGGTCGACACACTTC.

The chain uses TRBV9 and TRBJ2-7; 9 positions match TRBD1. This CDR3 region has 14 residues. CDR1 and CDR2 from the germline V gene are SGDLS and YYNGEE. The J segment lost 2 bases and the V segment lost 4 bases, leaving 4 bases of the junction unmatched. The CDR3 loop reads CASSPRDRAYEQYF. CDR3 sequence (DNA): TGTGCCAGCAGCCCAAGGGACAGGGCCTACGAGCAGTACTTC.

The CDR3 region has the DNA TGTGCCATCAGTGATGGGACAGGGATGAACACTGAAGCTTTCTTT. Protein: CAISDGTGMNTEAFF. V gene TRBV10-3 combines with J gene TRBJ1-1, with TRBD1 matching over 9 bases. The CDR3 has 15 amino acids. Germline lookup yields CDR1 ENHRY and CDR2 SYGVKD. V shed 3 bases and J 0 bases; nucleotides not matched to a gene: 2.

The chain uses TRBV27 and TRBJ2-1; 12 bases agree with TRBD1. There are 17 residues in the CDR3. In germline, CDR1 is MNHEY, CDR2 SMNVEV (reference sequence). J lost 4 bases, V lost 2 bases, and 6 bases had no gene match. The CDR3 loop reads CASSLGTGGAYYNEQFF. CDR3 DNA: TGTGCCAGCAGTTTAGGGACAGGGGGCGCGTATTACAATGAGCAGTTCTTC.

V and J are TRBV19 and TRBJ1-5, with 7 bases matching TRBD1. CDR3 length equals 14 residues. Germline-derived CDR1 and CDR2 are LNHDA and SQIVND (reference sequence). J was trimmed by 7 bases and V by 5 bases; bases with no gene match: 8. The DNA for the CDR3 is TGTGCCAGTAGTCCAGGGGGGGGAATGCAGCCCCAGCATTTT. Its protein is CASSPGGGMQPQHF.

The chain has TRBV2 and TRBJ2-1, with 7 bases that match TRBD2. The CDR3 contains 15 residues. Losses at the gene ends were 6 bases for V and 5 bases for J; bases not matched to a gene: 10. Germline V gene data show CDR1 as SNHLY and CDR2 as FYNNEI. For the CDR3, the DNA is TGTGCCAGCAGCCTCCTGACTAGCCTAAACAATGAGCAGTTCTTC. It encodes CASSLLTSLNNEQFF. The full variable domain, its missing parts supplied by reference TRBV2 and TRBJ2-1, is EPEVTQTPSHQVTQMGQEVILRCVPISNHLYFYWYRQILGQKVEFLVSFYNNEISEKSEIFDDQFSVERPDGSNFTLKIRSTKLEDSAMYFCASSLLTSLNNEQFFGPGTRLTVL.

V gene TRBV7-9 combines with J gene TRBJ1-4, with D unclear. Trimming removed 1 base from V and 4 bases from J, with 4 bases in between. The CDR3 loop spans 13 amino acids. Germline lookup yields CDR1 SEHNR and CDR2 FQNEAQ (reference sequence). The CDR3 here is CASSLVINEKLFF. The CDR3 nucleotides are TGTGCCAGCAGCTTAGTAATTAATGAAAAACTGTTTTTT.

The V and J genes are TRBV4-2 and TRBJ1-2; 8 nucleotides line up with TRBD1. This CDR3 spans 15 amino acids. V shed 2 bases, J shed 3 bases, and the junction held 5 bases outside the gene matches. CDR1 is LGHNA and CDR2 is YNFKEQ in the germline V gene. The CDR3: CASSQPQGADYGYTF. The CDR3 DNA is TGTGCCAGCAGCCAACCCCAGGGGGCTGACTATGGCTACACCTTC.

The rearrangement uses TRBV9 and TRBJ2-5; 7 positions match TRBD1. The CDR3 runs 15 residues. The germline CDR1 and CDR2 sequences are SGDLS and YYNGEE. V shed 4 bases and J 0 bases; nucleotides not matched to a gene: 6. CDR3: CASSQQQGYQETQYF. CDR3 sequence (DNA): TGTGCCAGCAGCCAACAACAGGGGTACCAAGAGACCCAGTACTTC. The variable domain in full, completed from reference TRBV9 and TRBJ2-5, reads DSGVTQTPKHLITATGQRVTLRCSPRSGDLSVYWYQQSLDQGLQFLIQYYNGEERAKGNILERFSAQQFPDLHSELNLSSLELGDSALYFCASSQQQGYQETQYFGPGTRLLVL.

The chain couples TRBV27 to TRBJ1-2, with a weak D call TRBD1 (6 bases). This CDR3 has 13 amino acids. V dropped 5 bases and J dropped 8 bases, with 15 bases sitting between them. CDR1 and CDR2 (germline): MNHEY, SMNVEV (reference sequence). The CDR3 nucleotides read TGTGCCAGCAGTCCCAACAGGGCACGGGGCTACACCTTC. Encoded protein: CASSPNRARGYTF.

Only one count was recorded for this clone. The chain uses TRBV27 and TRBJ2-7; no firm D call. V was shortened by 6 bases and J by 0 bases, with 12 bases between the two germline ends. The CDR3 consists of 14 residues. The germline CDR1 and CDR2 sequences are MNHEY and SMNVEV (reference sequence). The CDR3 sequence: CASSLRVSSYEQYF. As DNA, the CDR3 is TGTGCCAGCAGCCTCCGCGTTAGCTCCTACGAGCAGTACTTC.

This chain links TRBV6-1 with TRBJ2-1; TRBD2 agrees at 12 bases. This CDR3 is 16 amino acids long. With V trimmed by 0 bases and J by 7 bases, 4 bases remained unmatched. Germline loops: CDR1 MNHNS, CDR2 SASEGT. The CDR3 protein is CASSEALAGGRNEQFF. The DNA of the CDR3 is TGTGCCAGCAGTGAAGCACTAGCGGGAGGACGAAATGAGCAGTTCTTC.

The rearrangement joins TRBV5-6 to TRBJ1-5, with D tentatively TRBD1 (5 bases). This CDR3 contains 13 residues. Germline CDR1 is SGHDT and CDR2 is YYEEEE. Trimming left V 3 bases short and J 1 base short, with 5 bases between. CDR3 DNA sequence: TGTGCCAGCAGCTGGGGGAGCAATCAGCCCCAGCATTTT. Translating gives CASSWGSNQPQHF.

This chain joins TRBV7-2 and TRBJ1-3; 10 bases are a match to TRBD1. CDR1 is SGHTA and CDR2 is FQGNSA in the germline V gene. CDR3 size: 16 residues. V lost 5 bases and J lost 2; bases outside the gene matches: 6. The chain's CDR3 is CASSVDRGRTGNTIYF. As DNA, the CDR3 is TGTGCCAGCAGCGTCGACAGGGGGCGGACTGGAAACACCATATATTTT.

J is TRBJ2-5 and V is TRBV25-1; D could derive from TRBD1 or TRBD2 (6 bases each). This CDR3 has 15 residues. The germline gives CDR1 MGHDK, CDR2 SYGVNS. V was clipped by 7 bases and J by 4 bases, with 19 bases between them. The CDR3 here is CASTDTRGVTETQYF. The CDR3 DNA sequence: TGTGCCAGCACCGATACGAGGGGGGTAACAGAGACCCAGTACTTC.

The chain has TRBV4-1 and TRBJ2-1, with D hard to call. V lost 4 bases and J lost 12, with 22 bases in between. Per germline, CDR1 MGHRA and CDR2 YSYEKL. This CDR3 comprises 15 residues. This CDR3 is CASSPAGGQTARQFF. For the CDR3, the DNA is TGCGCCAGCAGCCCGGCTGGTGGGCAAACAGCCCGGCAGTTCTTC.

The rearrangement uses TRBV5-1 and TRBJ1-5, with D possibly matching TRBD1 (6 bases). Trimming stripped 1 base from V and 4 bases from J, with 12 bases between. There are 15 residues in the CDR3. Per the germline V gene, CDR1 is SGHRS and CDR2 is YFSETQ. The CDR3 loop reads CASSLNGQYNQPQHF. CDR3 DNA sequence: TGCGCCAGCAGCTTGAACGGACAGTATAATCAGCCCCAGCATTTT. Together with reference TRBV5-1 and TRBJ1-5, the CDR3 gives the full variable domain: KAGVTQTPRYLIKTRGQQVTLSCSPISGHRSVSWYQQTPGQGLQFLFEYFSETQRNKGNFPGRFSGRQFSNSRSEMNVSTLELGDSALYLCASSLNGQYNQPQHFGDGTRLSIL.

The chain combines TRBV4-2 with TRBJ2-1; 8 bases match TRBD2. The V gene's germline CDR1 is LGHNA and CDR2 YNFKEQ. The V segment lost 5 bases and the J segment 11 bases; nucleotides outside the gene matches: 17. The CDR3 has 16 residues. The CDR3 coding sequence is TGTGCCAGCAGCGCAGACCTCGGGGGGGGTTTGGGGCAGCAGTTCTTC. Translated: CASSADLGGGLGQQFF.

This chain joins TRBV28 and TRBJ1-5; 8 bases are shared with TRBD1. There are 16 residues in the CDR3. CDR1 and CDR2 from the germline V gene are MDHEN and SYDVKM. V trimming: 10 bases; J trimming: 4 bases; junction bases outside the gene matches: 15. This CDR3 is CANTRPGTGENQPQHF. The DNA of the CDR3 is TGTGCCAACACACGGCCCGGGACAGGCGAAAATCAGCCCCAGCATTTT.

The gene calls are TRBV27 and TRBJ1-1; 9 bases agree with TRBD1. The V segment lost 6 bases and the J segment 4 bases; nucleotides outside the gene matches: 15. Germline V gives CDR1 MNHEY, CDR2 SMNVEV (reference sequence). The CDR3 contains 17 residues. CDR3 loop: CASSLGTGPETGTEAFF. DNA for the CDR3: TGTGCCAGCAGCCTCGGGACAGGGCCCGAGACGGGCACTGAAGCTTTCTTT.

This clone came up once. This rearrangement joins TRBV11-2 to TRBJ2-7, with D hard to call. The CDR3 consists of 11 residues. Trimming took 5 bases from V and 2 from J, leaving 4 bases between them. CDR1 and CDR2 (germline): SGHAT, FQNNGV. CDR3 coding DNA: TGTGCCAGCAGCGATCCCTACGAGCAGTACTTC. Protein sequence: CASSDPYEQYF.

The CDR3, as DNA: TGTGCCAGTAGTATAGGCCAGTTTAAGATGGGCTACACCTTC. It translates to CASSIGQFKMGYTF. The chain uses TRBV19 and TRBJ1-2; D gene uncertain. The V gene's germline CDR1 is LNHDA and CDR2 SQIVND (reference sequence). The CDR3 consists of 14 residues. V dropped 1 base and J dropped 8 bases, with 14 bases sitting between them. Full variable domain (remainder filled in from reference TRBV19 and TRBJ1-2): DGGITQSPKYLFRKEGQNVTLSCEQNLNHDAMYWYRQDPGQGLRLIYYSQIVNDFQKGDIAEGYSVSREKKESFPLTVTSAQKNPTAFYLCASSIGQFKMGYTFGSGTRLTVV.

This chain connects TRBV29-1 to TRBJ1-2, with a weak D call TRBD1 (6 bases). The CDR3 consists of 15 residues. Germline V gene sequence: CDR1 SQVTM, CDR2 ANQGSEA. Trimming pared 4 bases from V and 1 base from J, leaving 16 bases between. Here the CDR3 DNA reads TGCAGCGTTGTCCATGGGAACAGGGATAACTATGGCTACACCTTC. The encoded protein is CSVVHGNRDNYGYTF.

This chain connects TRBV18 to TRBJ1-5; D is possibly TRBD1 (6 bases). Trimming took 6 bases from V and 3 from J, leaving 15 bases between them. This CDR3 region has 15 residues. CDR1 and CDR2 (germline): KGHSH, LQKENI. The CDR3: CASSSDDRINQPQHF. CDR3 coding DNA: TGTGCCAGCTCCTCCGACGACAGGATCAATCAGCCCCAGCATTTT.

The genes are TRBV6-6 and TRBJ2-7; 8 bases are shared with TRBD2. Germline CDR1 is MNHNY and CDR2 is SVGAGI (reference sequence). The CDR3 covers 16 residues. V trimming: 5 bases; J trimming: 6 bases; junction bases outside the gene matches: 15. As DNA, the CDR3 is TGTGCCAGCAGTGCCCTTAAAGGGGGACTAGTGACCGAGCAGTACTTC. It is translated as CASSALKGGLVTEQYF.

This clone was observed a single time. V gene TRBV11-2 combines with J gene TRBJ1-2, with D perhaps TRBD1 (5 bases). The CDR3 is 16 amino acids. Germline lookup yields CDR1 SGHAT and CDR2 FQNNGV. V dropped 1 base and J dropped 7 bases, with 19 bases sitting between them. The CDR3 reads CASSLGAWDPGGGYTF. CDR3 nucleotides: TGTGCCAGCAGCTTAGGGGCCTGGGACCCAGGAGGTGGCTACACCTTC. Using reference TRBV11-2 and TRBJ1-2 for the parts outside the CDR3, the full variable domain is EAGVAQSPRYKIIEKRQSVAFWCNPISGHATLYWYQQILGQGPKLLIQFQNNGVVDDSQLPKDRFSAERLKGVDSTLKIQPAKLEDSAVYLCASSLGAWDPGGGYTFGSGTRLTVV.